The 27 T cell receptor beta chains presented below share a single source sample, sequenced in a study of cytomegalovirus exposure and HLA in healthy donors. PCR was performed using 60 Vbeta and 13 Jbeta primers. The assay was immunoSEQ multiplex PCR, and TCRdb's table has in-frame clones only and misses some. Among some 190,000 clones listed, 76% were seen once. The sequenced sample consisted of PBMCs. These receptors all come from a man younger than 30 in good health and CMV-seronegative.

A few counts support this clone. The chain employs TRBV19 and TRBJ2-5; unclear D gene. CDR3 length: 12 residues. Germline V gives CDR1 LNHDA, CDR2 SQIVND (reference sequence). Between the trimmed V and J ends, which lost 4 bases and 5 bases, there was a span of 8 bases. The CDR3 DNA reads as TGTGCCAGTAGTAACCCTCGGGAGACCCAGTACTTC. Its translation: CASSNPRETQYF.

CDR3 residues: CASSVGRGKNIQYF. The CDR3 nucleotides are TGTGCCAGCAGCGTAGGCAGGGGTAAAAACATTCAGTACTTC. The chain carries TRBV9 and TRBJ2-4; TRBD1 is a possible D gene (6 bases). CDR3 length equals 14 residues. The germline V and J ends were trimmed by 0 bases and 4 bases, with 8 bases remaining between them. Germline CDR1 SGDLS, CDR2 YYNGEE.

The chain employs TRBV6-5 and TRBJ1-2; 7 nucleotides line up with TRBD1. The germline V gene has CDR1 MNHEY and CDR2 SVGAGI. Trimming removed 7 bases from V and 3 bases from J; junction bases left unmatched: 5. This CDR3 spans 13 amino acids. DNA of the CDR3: TGTGCCAGCATAAGGGGGCAGGACTATGGCTACACCTTC. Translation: CASIRGQDYGYTF.

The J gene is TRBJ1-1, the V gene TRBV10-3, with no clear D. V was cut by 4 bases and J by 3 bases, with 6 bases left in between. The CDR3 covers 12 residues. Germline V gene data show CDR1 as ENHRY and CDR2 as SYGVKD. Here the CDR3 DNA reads TGTGCCATCAGTGTAGCGGACACTGAAGCTTTCTTT. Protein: CAISVADTEAFF.

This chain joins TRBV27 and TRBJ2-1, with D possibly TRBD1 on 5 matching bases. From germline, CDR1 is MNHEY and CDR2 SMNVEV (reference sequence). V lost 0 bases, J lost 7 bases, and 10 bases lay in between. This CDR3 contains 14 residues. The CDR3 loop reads CASSLSGRVNEQFF. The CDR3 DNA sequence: TGTGCCAGCAGTTTATCGGGCAGGGTTAATGAGCAGTTCTTC.

The CDR3 nucleotides read TGTGCCAGCAGCCTAGAGGTTGGACTAAGGCATGCGACCCAGTACTTC. This gives the protein CASSLEVGLRHATQYF. The chain carries TRBV28 and TRBJ2-5, with D tentatively TRBD2 (6 bases). This CDR3 has 16 residues. V was trimmed by 6 bases and J by 7 bases, leaving 24 bases between them. Germline V gene data show CDR1 as MDHEN and CDR2 as SYDVKM.

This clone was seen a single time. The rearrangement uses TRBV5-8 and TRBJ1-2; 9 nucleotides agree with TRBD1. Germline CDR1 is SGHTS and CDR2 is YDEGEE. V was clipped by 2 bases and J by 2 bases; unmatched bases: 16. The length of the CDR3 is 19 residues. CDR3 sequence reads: CASSFTGTGSFGSNYGYTF. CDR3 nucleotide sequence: TGTGCCAGCAGCTTTACCGGGACAGGGAGTTTCGGCTCGAACTATGGCTACACCTTC.

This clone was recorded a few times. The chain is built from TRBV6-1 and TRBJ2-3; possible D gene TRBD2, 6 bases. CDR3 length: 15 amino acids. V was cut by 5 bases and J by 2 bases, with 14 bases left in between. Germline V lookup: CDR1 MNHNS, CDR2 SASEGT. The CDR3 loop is CASSQRGTTTDTQYF. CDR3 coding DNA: TGTGCCAGCAGTCAACGGGGGACCACCACAGATACGCAGTATTTT.

The CDR3 here is CASSVGLSTYEQYF. The CDR3 DNA is TGTGCCAGCTCCGTGGGGCTTAGTACCTACGAGCAGTACTTC. The chain carries TRBV6-5 and TRBJ2-7, with a weak D call TRBD1 (5 bases). Germline V CDR1 and CDR2: MNHEY, SVGAGI. V was clipped by 8 bases and J by 2 bases, with 16 bases between them. The CDR3 is 14 amino acids.

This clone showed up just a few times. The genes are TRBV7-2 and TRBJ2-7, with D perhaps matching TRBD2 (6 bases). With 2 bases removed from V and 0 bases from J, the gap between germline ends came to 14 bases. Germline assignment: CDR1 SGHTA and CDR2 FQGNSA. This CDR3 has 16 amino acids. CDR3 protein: CASSLNPPGASYEQYF. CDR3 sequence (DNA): TGTGCCAGCAGCTTAAATCCCCCGGGAGCCTCCTACGAGCAGTACTTC.

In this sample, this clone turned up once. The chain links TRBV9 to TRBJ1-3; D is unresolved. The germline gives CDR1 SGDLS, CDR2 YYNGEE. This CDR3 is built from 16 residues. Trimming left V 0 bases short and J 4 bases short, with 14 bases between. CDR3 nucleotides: TGTGCCAGCAGCGTAGGCCGGGAGTCTCAGGGAAACACCATATATTTT. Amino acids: CASSVGRESQGNTIYF.

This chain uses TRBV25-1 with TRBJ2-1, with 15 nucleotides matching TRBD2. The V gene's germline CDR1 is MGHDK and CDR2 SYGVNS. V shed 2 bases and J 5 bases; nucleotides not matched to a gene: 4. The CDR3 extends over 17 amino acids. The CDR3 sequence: CASSERTSGRVNNEQFF. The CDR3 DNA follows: TGTGCCAGCAGTGAAAGGACTAGCGGGAGGGTCAACAATGAGCAGTTCTTC.

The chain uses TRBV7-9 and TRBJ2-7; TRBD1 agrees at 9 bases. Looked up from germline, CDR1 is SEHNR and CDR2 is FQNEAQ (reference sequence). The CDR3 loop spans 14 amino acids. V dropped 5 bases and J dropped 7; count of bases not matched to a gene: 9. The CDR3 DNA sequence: TGTGCCAGCAGCCCCCGGACAGGGGAGTGGGAGCAGTACTTC. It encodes CASSPRTGEWEQYF.

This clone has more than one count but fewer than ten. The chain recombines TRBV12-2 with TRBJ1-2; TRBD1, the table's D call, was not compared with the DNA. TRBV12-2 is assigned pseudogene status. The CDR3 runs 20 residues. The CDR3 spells CASRLAGQVRRSLANYGYTF. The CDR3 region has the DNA TGTGCAAGTCGCTTAGCGGGACAGGTCAGGCGATCGTTAGCTAACTATGGCTACACCTTC.

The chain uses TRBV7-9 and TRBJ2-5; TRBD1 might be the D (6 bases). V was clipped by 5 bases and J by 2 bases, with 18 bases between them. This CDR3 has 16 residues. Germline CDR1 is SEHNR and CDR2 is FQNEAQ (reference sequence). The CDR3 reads CASSLGASGAQETQYF. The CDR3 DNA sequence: TGTGCCAGCAGCCTCGGGGCTTCAGGGGCTCAAGAGACCCAGTACTTC.

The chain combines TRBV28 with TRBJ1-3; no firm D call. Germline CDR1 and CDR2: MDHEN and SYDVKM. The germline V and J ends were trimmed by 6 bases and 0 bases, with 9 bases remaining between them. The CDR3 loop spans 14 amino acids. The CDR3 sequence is CASSLRLSGNTIYF. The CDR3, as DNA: TGTGCCAGCAGCCTACGTCTCTCTGGAAACACCATATATTTT.

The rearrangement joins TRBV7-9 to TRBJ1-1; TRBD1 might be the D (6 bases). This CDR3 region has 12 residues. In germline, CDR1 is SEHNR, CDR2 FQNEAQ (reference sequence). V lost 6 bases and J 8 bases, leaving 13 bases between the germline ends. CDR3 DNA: TGTGCCAGCAGACTGGGGGGGGCCGAAGCTTTCTTT. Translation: CASRLGGAEAFF.

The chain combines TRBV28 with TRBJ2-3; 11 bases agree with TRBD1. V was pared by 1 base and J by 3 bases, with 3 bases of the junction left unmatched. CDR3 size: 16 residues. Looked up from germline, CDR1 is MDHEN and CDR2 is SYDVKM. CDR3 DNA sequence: TGTGCCAGCAGTTTATACGGGACAGGGGGTACAGATACGCAGTATTTT. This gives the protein CASSLYGTGGTDTQYF.

CDR3 DNA: TGTGCCAGCAGCTTGCGGGGGACAGCAAAAACCTACGAGCAGTACTTC. It encodes CASSLRGTAKTYEQYF. This sequence joins TRBV5-6 and TRBJ2-7; TRBD1 might be the D (7 bases). The CDR3 covers 16 residues. CDR1 SGHDT and CDR2 YYEEEE come from the germline V gene. Trimming removed 1 base from V and 2 bases from J, with 16 bases in between. The entire variable domain, with the rest obtained from reference TRBV5-6 and TRBJ2-7, is as follows: DAGVTQSPTHLIKTRGQQVTLRCSPKSGHDTVSWYQQALGQGPQFIFQYYEEEERQRGNFPDRFSGHQFPNYSSELNVNALLLGDSALYLCASSLRGTAKTYEQYFGPGTRLTVT.

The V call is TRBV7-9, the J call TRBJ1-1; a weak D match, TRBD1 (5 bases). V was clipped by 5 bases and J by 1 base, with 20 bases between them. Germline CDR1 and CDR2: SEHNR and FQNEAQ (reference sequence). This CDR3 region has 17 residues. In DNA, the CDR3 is TGTGCCAGCAGCGCGCCAAGGACAACGAGACAGAACACTGAAGCTTTCTTT. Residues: CASSAPRTTRQNTEAFF. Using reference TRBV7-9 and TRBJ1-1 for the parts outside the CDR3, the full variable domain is DTGVSQNPRHKITKRGQNVTFRCDPISEHNRLYWYRQTLGQGPEFLTYFQNEAQLEKSRLLSDRFSAERPKGSFSTLEIQRTEQGDSAMYLCASSAPRTTRQNTEAFFGQGTRLTVV.

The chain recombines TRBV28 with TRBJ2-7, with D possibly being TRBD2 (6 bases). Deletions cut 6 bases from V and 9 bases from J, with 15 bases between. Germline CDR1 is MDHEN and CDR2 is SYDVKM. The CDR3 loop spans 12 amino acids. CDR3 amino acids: CASSSLGDWQYF. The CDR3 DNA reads TGTGCCAGCAGCTCCTTAGGGGACTGGCAGTACTTC.

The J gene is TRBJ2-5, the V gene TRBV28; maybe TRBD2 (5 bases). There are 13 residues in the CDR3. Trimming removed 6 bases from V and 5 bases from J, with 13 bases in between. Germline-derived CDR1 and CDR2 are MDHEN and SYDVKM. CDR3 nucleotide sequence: TGTGCCAGCAGCCTGGGAGATAGGGAGACCCAGTACTTC. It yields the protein CASSLGDRETQYF.

In nucleotides, the CDR3 is TGTGCCAGCCATGGATGGGGAGAGGATTCACCCCTCCACTTT. Encoded protein: CASHGWGEDSPLHF. The chain is built from TRBV6-1 and TRBJ1-6; D is undetermined. The CDR3 length is 14 residues. CDR1 is MNHNS and CDR2 is SASEGT in the germline V gene. Trimming took 8 bases from V and 8 from J, leaving 16 bases between them.

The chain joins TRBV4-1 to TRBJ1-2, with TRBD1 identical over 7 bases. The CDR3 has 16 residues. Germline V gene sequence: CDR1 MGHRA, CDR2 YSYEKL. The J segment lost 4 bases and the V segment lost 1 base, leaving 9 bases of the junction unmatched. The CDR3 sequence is CASSQVAGQLIYGYTF. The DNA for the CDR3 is TGCGCCAGCAGCCAAGTCGCGGGACAGTTAATCTATGGCTACACCTTC.

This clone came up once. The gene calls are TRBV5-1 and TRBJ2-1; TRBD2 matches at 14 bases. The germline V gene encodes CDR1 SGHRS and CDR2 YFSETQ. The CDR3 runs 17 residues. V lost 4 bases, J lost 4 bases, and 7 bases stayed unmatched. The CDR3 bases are TGCGCCAGCAGCCAAGGGACTAGCGGGAGAGGATACAATGAGCAGTTCTTC. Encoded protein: CASSQGTSGRGYNEQFF.

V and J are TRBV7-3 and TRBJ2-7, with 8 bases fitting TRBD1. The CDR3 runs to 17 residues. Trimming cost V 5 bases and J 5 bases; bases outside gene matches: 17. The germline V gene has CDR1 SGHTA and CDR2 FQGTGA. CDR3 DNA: TGTGCCAGCAGCGCCCCGACCGACAGGGGATCCAGCAACGAGCAGTACTTC. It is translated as CASSAPTDRGSSNEQYF.

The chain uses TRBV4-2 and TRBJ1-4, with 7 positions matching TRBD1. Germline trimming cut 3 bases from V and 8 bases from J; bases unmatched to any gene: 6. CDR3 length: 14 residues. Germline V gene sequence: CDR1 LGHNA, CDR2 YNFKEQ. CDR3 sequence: CASSQGTVGEKLFF. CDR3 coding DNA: TGTGCCAGCAGCCAGGGGACAGTCGGGGAAAAACTGTTTTTT.